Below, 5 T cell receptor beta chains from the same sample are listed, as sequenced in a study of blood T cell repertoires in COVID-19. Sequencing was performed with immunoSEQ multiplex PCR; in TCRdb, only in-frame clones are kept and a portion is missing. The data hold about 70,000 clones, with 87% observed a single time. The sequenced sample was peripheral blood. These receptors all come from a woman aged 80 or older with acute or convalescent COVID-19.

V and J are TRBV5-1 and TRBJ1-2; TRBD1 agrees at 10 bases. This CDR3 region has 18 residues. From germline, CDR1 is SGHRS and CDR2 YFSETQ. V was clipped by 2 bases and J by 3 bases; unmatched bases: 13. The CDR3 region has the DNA TGCGCCAGCAGCTTATTCGGGACAGGGGACTACTCTGACTATGGCTACACCTTC. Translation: CASSLFGTGDYSDYGYTF.

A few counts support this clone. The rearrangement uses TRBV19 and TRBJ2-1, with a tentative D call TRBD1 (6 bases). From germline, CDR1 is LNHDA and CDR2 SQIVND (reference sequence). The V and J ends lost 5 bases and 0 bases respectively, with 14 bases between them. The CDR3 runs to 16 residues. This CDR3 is CASSLPTGSSYNEQFF. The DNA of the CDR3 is TGTGCCAGTAGTTTACCGACAGGAAGCTCCTACAATGAGCAGTTCTTC.

The CDR3 bases are TGTGCCAGCAACGACAGGGGGCGGAGAGATACGCAGTATTTT. Translating it yields CASNDRGRRDTQYF. This rearrangement joins TRBV28 to TRBJ2-3, with 10 positions matching TRBD1. Germline V gene sequence: CDR1 MDHEN, CDR2 SYDVKM. V lost 7 bases and J lost 5; bases outside the gene matches: 6. This CDR3 spans 14 amino acids.

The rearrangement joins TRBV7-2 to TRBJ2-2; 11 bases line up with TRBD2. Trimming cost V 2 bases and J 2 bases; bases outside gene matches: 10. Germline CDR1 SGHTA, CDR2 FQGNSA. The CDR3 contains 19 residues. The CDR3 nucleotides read TGTGCCAGCAGCTTACTGGGGTTAGCGGGAGGGGTAAACACCGGGGAGCTGTTTTTT. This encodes CASSLLGLAGGVNTGELFF. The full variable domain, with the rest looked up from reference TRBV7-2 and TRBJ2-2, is GAGVSQSPSNKVTEKGKDVELRCDPISGHTALYWYRQSLGQGLEFLIYFQGNSAPDKSGLPSDRFSAERTGGSVSTLTIQRTQQEDSAVYLCASSLLGLAGGVNTGELFFGEGSRLTVL.

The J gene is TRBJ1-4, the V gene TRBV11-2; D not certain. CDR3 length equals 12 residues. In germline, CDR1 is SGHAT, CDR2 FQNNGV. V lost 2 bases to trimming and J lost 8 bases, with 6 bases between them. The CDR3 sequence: CASSLLREKLFF. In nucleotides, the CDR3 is TGTGCCAGCAGCTTATTGAGAGAAAAACTGTTTTTT.